This entry lists 30 T cell receptor beta chains sequenced from one sample in a study of blood T cells in healthy people across ages. Next came a second PCR, run for about 7 to 12 cycles, which used a sample-barcoded 5' primer along with a J-beta primer mix. A single record per CDR3 protein comes from TCRdb applying MiXCR to the 5' RACE reads. The table lists roughly 1.5 million distinct CDR3 sequences, roughly two fifths of them singletons, with about 4% in the top ten. The sample consisted of blood. The receptor set was obtained from a woman aged 18-29 years in good health.

CDR3 nucleotides: TGTGCCAGCAGCGCGGGACAGGGGGGTGGCTACACCTTC. The encoded protein is CASSAGQGGGYTF. This chain uses TRBV7-2 with TRBJ1-2; TRBD1 aligns across 11 bases. The CDR3 covers 13 residues. V lost 5 bases and J lost 7; bases outside the gene matches: 3. Germline V gene lookup returns CDR1 SGHTA and CDR2 FQGNSA. Together with reference TRBV7-2 and TRBJ1-2, the CDR3 gives the full variable domain: GAGVSQSPSNKVTEKGKDVELRCDPISGHTALYWYRQSLGQGLEFLIYFQGNSAPDKSGLPSDRFSAERTGGSVSTLTIQRTQQEDSAVYLCASSAGQGGGYTFGSGTRLTVV.

This chain joins TRBV19 and TRBJ2-7; TRBD1 matches 7 bases. In germline, CDR1 is LNHDA, CDR2 SQIVND (reference sequence). Trimming cost V 6 bases and J 2 bases; bases outside gene matches: 4. This CDR3 is 13 amino acids long. The CDR3 here is CASRAGGTYEQYF. The CDR3 nucleotides read TGTGCCAGTAGGGCAGGGGGAACCTACGAGCAGTACTTC.

V usage is TRBV6-2 or TRBV6-3 and J usage is TRBJ2-2, with unresolved D. From germline, CDR1 is MNHEY and CDR2 SVGEGT. Trimming removed 0 bases at V and 1 base at J, with 15 bases between. There are 18 residues in the CDR3. CDR3 residues: CASSYSGSSALNTGELFF. DNA for the CDR3: TGTGCCAGCAGTTACTCGGGTTCGTCCGCTCTGAACACCGGGGAGCTGTTTTTT.

In its sample, this clonotype was seen a few times. V usage is TRBV6-5 and J usage is TRBJ2-1; 9 nucleotides match TRBD1. Trimming at V came to 6 bases and at J to 3 bases, leaving 3 bases not matched to a gene. The germline V gene encodes CDR1 MNHEY and CDR2 SVGAGI. The CDR3 runs 14 residues. The CDR3 reads CASSGTGLYNEQFF. As DNA, the CDR3 is TGTGCCAGCAGCGGGACAGGGCTCTACAATGAGCAGTTCTTC.

The J gene is TRBJ2-2, the V gene TRBV6-1, with 16 bases identical to TRBD2. The CDR3 has 18 residues. V was clipped by 7 bases and J by 7 bases; unmatched bases: 12. CDR1 is MNHNS and CDR2 is SASEGT in the germline V gene. The DNA for the CDR3 is TGTGCCAGCAAAGCCGACGGGACTAGCGGGAGGGTGTACGGGGAGCTGTTTTTT. This sequence encodes CASKADGTSGRVYGELFF.

The chain combines TRBV19 with TRBJ1-2; TRBD1 agrees at 7 bases. Germline assignment: CDR1 LNHDA and CDR2 SQIVND (reference sequence). This CDR3 comprises 13 residues. V shed 8 bases and J 8 bases; nucleotides not matched to a gene: 11. Here the CDR3 reads CASANDRAGGYTF. In nucleotides, the CDR3 is TGTGCCAGTGCCAACGACAGGGCAGGGGGCTACACCTTC.

The rearrangement uses TRBV27 and TRBJ2-6; TRBD1 is a possible D gene (6 bases). The CDR3 sequence is 16 residues long. Germline-derived CDR1 and CDR2 are MNHEY and SMNVEV (reference sequence). V lost 2 bases and J 4 bases, leaving 12 bases between the germline ends. The CDR3 region has the DNA TGTGCCAGCAGTTTACTACAGGGTACCGGGGCCAACGTCCTGACTTTC. Amino acids: CASSLLQGTGANVLTF.

The sample holds a few counts of this clonotype. The rearrangement links TRBV4-1 to TRBJ2-2; D is ambiguous. V gave up 4 bases and J gave up 6 bases, with 9 bases separating them. The CDR3 is 13 amino acids. Germline assignment: CDR1 MGHRA and CDR2 YSYEKL. The CDR3 loop reads CASSLRMAGELFF. CDR3 coding DNA: TGCGCCAGCAGCCTTAGAATGGCCGGGGAGCTGTTTTTT.

This chain uses TRBV7-9 with TRBJ2-1; a possible D gene is TRBD2 (6 bases). The CDR3 spans 14 residues. Germline V CDR1 and CDR2: SEHNR, FQNEAQ (reference sequence). V was pared by 3 bases and J by 7 bases, with 13 bases between. CDR3 in DNA: TGTGCCAGCAGCTTCAGCCCGGGAGCGAATGAGCAGTTCTTC. Translated, it gives CASSFSPGANEQFF.

On this clonotype itself: At one boundary the junction diverges from the germline segment, which might be a read error. V and J are TRBV6-5 and TRBJ2-7; perhaps TRBD2 as D (7 bases). CDR1 is MNHEY, CDR2 SVGAGI, per germline. This CDR3 has 16 amino acids. CDR3 bases: TGTACCAGCAGTTACTCCCGGGGGGCAGTCTCCTACGAGCAGTACTTC. Its translation is CTSSYSRGAVSYEQYF.

This clonotype appeared a few times. This sequence joins TRBV29-1 and TRBJ2-3; D perhaps matches TRBD2 (6 bases). Germline-derived CDR1 and CDR2 are SQVTM and ANQGSEA. V lost 4 bases and J 2 bases, leaving 10 bases between the germline ends. The CDR3 extends over 13 amino acids. The CDR3 sequence is CSVVAGNTDTQYF. CDR3 DNA sequence: TGCAGCGTTGTCGCGGGGAACACAGATACGCAGTATTTT.

This clonotype has more than one count but fewer than ten. The chain joins TRBV20-1 to TRBJ2-5; TRBD1 matches at 8 bases. The CDR3 has 16 residues. V shed 0 bases and J 4 bases; nucleotides not matched to a gene: 10. Germline V lookup: CDR1 DFQATT, CDR2 SNEGSKA (reference sequence). In DNA form, the CDR3 reads TGCAGTGCTAGAGATCCTGGGCAGGGGGCTGGAGAGACCCAGTACTTC. Translated, it gives CSARDPGQGAGETQYF.

V usage is TRBV10-1 and J usage is TRBJ2-7; D assignment may be TRBD1 or TRBD2 (7 bases each). The assigned J gene may be wrong: the sequence end matches TRBJ2-5 better. The CDR3 totals 14 residues. The germline V gene encodes CDR1 WNHNN and CDR2 SYGVQD (reference sequence). CDR3 sequence (DNA): TGCGCCAGCAGTGAAGACAGGGAGGGAGAGACCCAGTACTTC. It is translated as CASSEDREGETQYF.

This clonotype came up a few times. A much larger clone lies one base from this, so it may be a read error. The J gene is TRBJ1-2, the V gene TRBV27, with 9 nucleotides matching TRBD1. The CDR3 spans 14 residues. Germline CDR1 is MNHEY and CDR2 is SMNVEV (reference sequence). The CDR3 DNA is TGTGCCAGCAGTTCCGGGACAGGGTTCTATGACTACACCTTC. Translation: CASSSGTGFYDYTF.

This clonotype was seen a few times. The chain combines TRBV4-3 with TRBJ2-1, with 11 nucleotides matching TRBD2. V trimming: 5 bases; J trimming: 9 bases; junction bases outside the gene matches: 6. The germline V gene has CDR1 LGHNA and CDR2 YSLEER. The CDR3 sequence is 14 residues long. Here the CDR3 DNA reads TGCGCCAGCAGCTCAGGACTAGCGGGTATTGAGCAGTTCTTC. Its protein product is CASSSGLAGIEQFF.

Only a few counts were recorded for this clonotype. The chain recombines TRBV6-2 or TRBV6-3 with TRBJ2-7, with D unclear. Germline assignment: CDR1 MNHEY and CDR2 SVGEGT. The CDR3 length is 16 residues. With 6 bases removed from V and 3 bases from J, the gap between germline ends came to 21 bases. The CDR3 DNA reads as TGTGCCAGCAGCAAAAAGACACTCCCCGCCTTCTACGAGCAGTACTTC. It specifies CASSKKTLPAFYEQYF.

This clonotype was picked up a small number of times. CDR3 coding DNA: TGCAGTGCTTACGACAGCTCATACTCCTACGAGCAGTACTTC. Residues: CSAYDSSYSYEQYF. The chain carries TRBV20-1 and TRBJ2-7; a weak D match, TRBD1 (5 bases). Trimming took 5 bases from V and 0 from J, leaving 14 bases between them. The germline CDR1 and CDR2 sequences are DFQATT and SNEGSKA (reference sequence). The CDR3 length is 14 residues.

The V gene is TRBV20-1, the J gene TRBJ1-2; 8 positions agree with TRBD1. J was trimmed by 5 bases and V by 6 bases; bases with no gene match: 17. Germline V CDR1 and CDR2: DFQATT, SNEGSKA (reference sequence). The CDR3 has 16 residues. The DNA of the CDR3 is TGCAGTGCCACGAGACAGGGGAGATTTCTTTCGTATGGCTACACCTTC. It is translated as CSATRQGRFLSYGYTF.

This clonotype was observed many times. The chain carries TRBV7-2 and TRBJ2-5; D ambiguous. CDR1 is SGHTA, CDR2 FQGNSA, per germline. The CDR3 contains 13 residues. Trimming cost V 5 bases and J 2 bases, with 9 bases left between them. The DNA of the CDR3 is TGTGCCAGCAGCGTAGGCAGGCAAGAGACCCAGTACTTC. The encoded protein is CASSVGRQETQYF.

This clonotype was detected many times. The chain combines TRBV10-2 with TRBJ2-3, with a possible D match to TRBD1 (6 bases). Germline lookup yields CDR1 WSHSY and CDR2 SAAADI. This CDR3 has 13 amino acids. V lost 8 bases and J lost 4, with 13 bases in between. The CDR3 region has the DNA TGCGCCAGCTCCTACAGGGTCCCAGATACGCAGTATTTT. Protein product: CASSYRVPDTQYF.

J is TRBJ1-4 and V is TRBV5-1, with 7 bases lining up with TRBD1. The germline V gene encodes CDR1 SGHRS and CDR2 YFSETQ. The CDR3 runs 15 residues. J lost 4 bases, V lost 4 bases, and 7 bases had no gene match. CDR3 residues: CASSMQGGVNEKLFF. CDR3 nucleotides: TGCGCCAGCAGCATGCAGGGGGGAGTTAATGAAAAACTGTTTTTT.

The chain uses TRBV4-2 and TRBJ2-7, with D unresolved. The germline V and J ends were trimmed by 1 base and 3 bases, with 13 bases remaining between them. This CDR3 comprises 15 residues. Germline V gives CDR1 LGHNA, CDR2 YNFKEQ. The CDR3 coding sequence is TGTGCCAGCAGCCAAGGTATCTCGCGAGGCTACGAGCAGTACTTC. Its protein is CASSQGISRGYEQYF.

The chain uses TRBV2 and TRBJ2-1; D remains ambiguous. CDR3 size: 9 residues. In germline, CDR1 is SNHLY, CDR2 FYNNEI. V was clipped by 8 bases and J by 10 bases, with 6 bases between them. In nucleotides, the CDR3 is TGTGCCAGCGGATTCGAGCAGTTCTTC. Amino acids: CASGFEQFF.

There are a few counts of this clonotype. V and J are TRBV7-2 and TRBJ2-1; 10 positions match TRBD2. Trimming at V came to 3 bases and at J to 0 bases, leaving 5 bases not matched to a gene. The germline V gene encodes CDR1 SGHTA and CDR2 FQGNSA. There are 17 residues in the CDR3. CDR3 protein: CASSFGTSASSYNEQFF. The DNA for the CDR3 is TGTGCCAGCAGCTTTGGGACTAGCGCTAGCTCCTACAATGAGCAGTTCTTC.

This clonotype was observed once. A single base separates this from a much larger clone, so it may be a read error. The rearrangement uses TRBV7-2 and TRBJ2-1, with TRBD2 matching 10 bases. Germline V CDR1 and CDR2: SGHTA, FQGNSA. This CDR3 has 15 residues. V trimming: 3 bases; J trimming: 5 bases; junction bases outside the gene matches: 4. CDR3 in DNA: TGTGCCAGCAGCTTCACTAGCGGGGCCCACAATGAGCAGTTCTTC. Translation: CASSFTSGAHNEQFF.

This sequence joins TRBV4-1 and TRBJ1-1; no clear D gene. The ends were cut back, 0 bases at V and 0 bases at J, with 8 bases in the middle. The CDR3 loop spans 15 amino acids. Germline CDR1 MGHRA, CDR2 YSYEKL. CDR3 nucleotide sequence: TGCGCCAGCAGCCAAGATGGGCAAATGAACACTGAAGCTTTCTTT. The encoded protein is CASSQDGQMNTEAFF.

This clonotype came up once. The chain couples TRBV27 to TRBJ1-1, with TRBD1 matching 8 bases. The length of the CDR3 is 14 residues. Trimming at V came to 6 bases and at J to 5 bases, leaving 8 bases not matched to a gene. The germline CDR1 and CDR2 sequences are MNHEY and SMNVEV (reference sequence). The CDR3 here is CASRDYRGRTEAFF. In nucleotides, the CDR3 is TGTGCCAGCAGAGATTACAGGGGGAGGACTGAAGCTTTCTTT.

The chain links TRBV7-9 to TRBJ2-7; 7 bases fit TRBD1. The end of the DNA is better explained by TRBJ2-5, so the J call may be wrong. CDR3 length equals 16 residues. Germline V CDR1 and CDR2: SEHNR, FQNEAQ (reference sequence). This CDR3 is CASSSLTGLERETQYF. The CDR3 DNA is TGTGCCAGCAGCTCTCTGACAGGGCTGGAGAGAGAGACCCAGTACTTC.

This chain links TRBV5-1 with TRBJ1-5, with a tentative D call TRBD1 (5 bases). The germline gives CDR1 SGHRS, CDR2 YFSETQ. Deletions cut 4 bases from V and 2 bases from J, with 16 bases between. The CDR3 is 16 residues long. The chain's CDR3 is CASSTGTESGNQPQHF. The CDR3 nucleotides read TGCGCCAGCAGCACCGGGACCGAGTCGGGCAATCAGCCCCAGCATTTT.

This clonotype appeared a few times. The chain is built from TRBV18 and TRBJ2-1; tentatively, D is TRBD1 or TRBD2 (6 bases each). V shed 3 bases and J shed 8 bases, with 14 bases lying between them. There are 14 residues in the CDR3. CDR1 is KGHSH, CDR2 LQKENI, per germline. The CDR3, as DNA: TGTGCCAGCTCACCGCGCGGGACACCGGATGAGCAGTTCTTC. The encoded protein is CASSPRGTPDEQFF.